The 13 T cell receptor beta chains in this list originate from one sample, sequenced in a study of cytomegalovirus exposure and HLA in healthy donors. Researchers ran the PCR with 60 Vbeta and 13 Jbeta primers. Using immunoSEQ multiplex PCR, the repertoire was profiled, and TCRdb retains in-frame clones only, with some absent. The sample holds about 190,000 clones; around 87% are singletons and the top ten take around 1.2%. The specimen sequenced was PBMCs. The receptors shown here come from a man aged 25-45 years in good health and CMV-seronegative.

The chain employs TRBV2 and TRBJ2-5; 7 bases agree with TRBD2. The CDR3 extends over 16 amino acids. V gave up 7 bases and J gave up 1 base; unmatched junction bases: 12. Germline V CDR1 and CDR2: SNHLY, FYNNEI. The DNA of the CDR3 is TGTGCCAGCACGCTCCCAGGCGGGGGTTCCCAAGAGACCCAGTACTTC. Translating it yields CASTLPGGGSQETQYF.

The chain recombines TRBV6-1 with TRBJ2-2; 7 bases map to TRBD2. Germline CDR1 MNHNS, CDR2 SASEGT. Trimming took 5 bases from V and 0 from J; bases not matched to a gene: 3. The CDR3 length is 15 residues. Here the CDR3 DNA reads TGTGCCAGCAGTACCGGGACTACGAACACCGGGGAGCTGTTTTTT. This sequence encodes CASSTGTTNTGELFF.

This clone has a single count. This rearrangement joins TRBV15 to TRBJ2-2; maybe TRBD1 (5 bases). The germline V gene has CDR1 LNHNV and CDR2 YYDKDF (reference sequence). The V end lost 6 bases, the J end lost 3 bases, and 11 bases lay between the germline ends. The CDR3 has 14 residues. The CDR3 protein is CATSWQGHTGELFF. The CDR3 DNA sequence: TGTGCCACCAGTTGGCAGGGTCACACCGGGGAGCTGTTTTTT.

This clone has just a few counts. The rearrangement joins TRBV6-4 to TRBJ2-3; 10 bases match TRBD2. This CDR3 spans 15 amino acids. CDR1 is MRHNA, CDR2 SNTAGT, per germline. J was trimmed by 4 bases and V by 4 bases; bases with no gene match: 5. The CDR3 loop is CASSVTSGIADTQYF. The CDR3 nucleotides read TGTGCCAGCAGTGTAACTAGCGGGATTGCAGATACGCAGTATTTT.

The chain uses TRBV6-6 and TRBJ1-5; 7 nucleotides line up with TRBD1. CDR1 and CDR2 (germline): MNHNY, SVGAGI (reference sequence). J gave up 0 bases and V 4 bases, and 6 bases lay outside the gene matches. CDR3 length: 16 residues. CDR3 nucleotides: TGTGCCAGCAGTTCACCGGGACAGAGTAGCAATCAGCCCCAGCATTTT. As protein: CASSSPGQSSNQPQHF.

This clone was seen a handful of times. V is TRBV21-1 and J is TRBJ2-6; the table's D call, TRBD1, was not checked against the DNA. TRBV21-1 is a pseudogene locus. This CDR3 region has 17 residues. CDR3 sequence reads: CASSLRGNKAGANVLTF. CDR3 DNA: TGTGCCAGCAGCCTCAGGGGAAATAAGGCTGGGGCCAACGTCCTGACTTTC.

The V call is TRBV7-2, the J call TRBJ2-2; D ambiguous. Trimming stripped 3 bases from V and 1 base from J, with 9 bases between. CDR1 is SGHTA and CDR2 is FQGNSA in the germline V gene. CDR3 length: 15 amino acids. CDR3 coding DNA: TGTGCCAGCAGCTTCTCCCGACAGAACACCGGGGAGCTGTTTTTT. Translated: CASSFSRQNTGELFF.

The table lists this clone with a count of one. This chain connects TRBV5-4 to TRBJ2-2; D is possibly TRBD2 (5 bases). The germline V gene encodes CDR1 SGHNT and CDR2 YYREEE (reference sequence). V was pared by 4 bases and J by 3 bases, with 19 bases between. CDR3 size: 17 residues. The CDR3 sequence: CASSPEEIAADTGELFF. As DNA, the CDR3 is TGTGCCAGCAGCCCGGAGGAGATAGCAGCTGACACCGGGGAGCTGTTTTTT.

The chain links TRBV19 to TRBJ1-1; 7 bases are shared with TRBD1. There are 14 residues in the CDR3. The germline gives CDR1 LNHDA, CDR2 SQIVND (reference sequence). Trimming took 9 bases from V and 0 from J; bases not matched to a gene: 7. The CDR3 sequence is CASSTGSMNTEAFF. CDR3 bases: TGTGCCAGCTCGACAGGGAGCATGAACACTGAAGCTTTCTTT.

There are a few counts of this clone. The chain combines TRBV2 with TRBJ1-4, with D possibly TRBD1 on 6 matching bases. This CDR3 region has 14 residues. The germline gives CDR1 SNHLY, CDR2 FYNNEI. V shed 10 bases and J shed 5 bases, with 17 bases lying between them. The CDR3: CATQSDRLNEKLFF. CDR3 sequence (DNA): TGTGCCACCCAGAGCGACAGGCTAAATGAAAAACTGTTTTTT.

This chain uses TRBV19 with TRBJ1-5; D unresolved. This CDR3 has 18 residues. Trimming pared 7 bases from V and 4 bases from J, leaving 26 bases between. Germline V CDR1 and CDR2: LNHDA, SQIVND (reference sequence). CDR3 protein: CASISRVKRRADNQPQHF. The CDR3 nucleotides are TGTGCCAGTATATCGCGCGTTAAAAGGCGTGCGGATAATCAGCCCCAGCATTTT.

The chain uses TRBV4-3 and TRBJ1-5; TRBD1 might be the D (5 bases). Germline CDR1 reads LGHNA; CDR2 reads YSLEER. Trimming left V 4 bases short and J 4 bases short, with 11 bases between. This CDR3 contains 14 residues. The DNA for the CDR3 is TGCGCCAGCAGCCTATTGGGGGGTAATCAGCCCCAGCATTTT. It translates to CASSLLGGNQPQHF.

The chain is built from TRBV5-6 and TRBJ2-1; 12 bases match TRBD2. CDR1 is SGHDT and CDR2 is YYEEEE in the germline V gene. V dropped 4 bases and J dropped 2; count of bases not matched to a gene: 7. CDR3 length: 17 residues. The CDR3 DNA sequence: TGTGCCAGCAGCAAAAGGACTAGCGGGGTCCCCTACAATGAGCAGTTCTTC. Translating gives CASSKRTSGVPYNEQFF.